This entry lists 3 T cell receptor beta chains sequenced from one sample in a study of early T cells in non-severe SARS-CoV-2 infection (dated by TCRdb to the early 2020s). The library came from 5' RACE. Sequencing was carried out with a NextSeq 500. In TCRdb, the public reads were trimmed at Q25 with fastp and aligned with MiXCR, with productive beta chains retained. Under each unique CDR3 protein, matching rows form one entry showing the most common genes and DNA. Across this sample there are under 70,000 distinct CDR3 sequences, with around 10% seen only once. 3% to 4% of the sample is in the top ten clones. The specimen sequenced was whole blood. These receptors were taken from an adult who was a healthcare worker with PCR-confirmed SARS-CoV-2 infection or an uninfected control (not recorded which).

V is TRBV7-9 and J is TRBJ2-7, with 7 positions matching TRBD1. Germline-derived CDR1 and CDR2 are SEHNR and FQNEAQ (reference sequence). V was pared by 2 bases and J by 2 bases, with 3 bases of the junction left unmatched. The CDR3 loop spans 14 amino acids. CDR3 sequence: CASSLRQGPYEQYF. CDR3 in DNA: TGTGCCAGCAGCTTAAGACAGGGACCCTACGAGCAGTACTTC.

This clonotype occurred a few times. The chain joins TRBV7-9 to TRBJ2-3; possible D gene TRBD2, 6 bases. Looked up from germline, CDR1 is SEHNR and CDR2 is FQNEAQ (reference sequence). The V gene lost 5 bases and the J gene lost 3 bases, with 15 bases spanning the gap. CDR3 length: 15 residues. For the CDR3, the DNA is TGTGCCAGCAGCCCTCCCGGAGGGGTGACAGATACGCAGTATTTT. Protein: CASSPPGGVTDTQYF.

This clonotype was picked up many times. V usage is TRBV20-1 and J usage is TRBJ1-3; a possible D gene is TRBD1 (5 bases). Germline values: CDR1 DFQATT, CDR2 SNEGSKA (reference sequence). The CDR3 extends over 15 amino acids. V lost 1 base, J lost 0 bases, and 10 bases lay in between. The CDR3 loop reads CSARGDSSSGNTIYF. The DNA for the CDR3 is TGCAGTGCTAGAGGGGACTCTAGCTCTGGAAACACCATATATTTT.